This T cell receptor (beta chain) derives from a study of blood T cell repertoires in COVID-19. Across the whole study: The samples span acute and convalescent COVID-19 from the United States, Italy and Spain. Sample material is recorded as cDNA or gDNA derived from T cells, B-cell-depleted T cells, or PBMCs.

CDR3 size: 17 residues. V gave up 4 bases and J gave up 3 bases, with 22 bases separating them. Germline assignment: CDR1 SGHVS and CDR2 FQNEAQ. Authors' analysis steps: Researchers report that nucleated cell counts were estimated from reference gene primer amplification. The method was immunoSEQ multiplex PCR; TCRdb's version includes in-frame clones alone and lacks a portion of them. Clonal size and the V and J genes are those of that table, whereas D and trimming came from the DNA. The sample has about 140,000 clones, approximately 88% seen once. This clonotype was sampled from a human donor in a cohort sampled during active COVID-19. The chain couples TRBV7-8 to TRBJ2-7; a possible D gene is TRBD1 (6 bases). Sequenced: peripheral blood. The CDR3 reads CASSSYERQVILYEQYF. CDR3 sequence (DNA): TGTGCCAGCAGCTCATACGAAAGACAGGTTATCCTCTACGAGCAGTACTTC.